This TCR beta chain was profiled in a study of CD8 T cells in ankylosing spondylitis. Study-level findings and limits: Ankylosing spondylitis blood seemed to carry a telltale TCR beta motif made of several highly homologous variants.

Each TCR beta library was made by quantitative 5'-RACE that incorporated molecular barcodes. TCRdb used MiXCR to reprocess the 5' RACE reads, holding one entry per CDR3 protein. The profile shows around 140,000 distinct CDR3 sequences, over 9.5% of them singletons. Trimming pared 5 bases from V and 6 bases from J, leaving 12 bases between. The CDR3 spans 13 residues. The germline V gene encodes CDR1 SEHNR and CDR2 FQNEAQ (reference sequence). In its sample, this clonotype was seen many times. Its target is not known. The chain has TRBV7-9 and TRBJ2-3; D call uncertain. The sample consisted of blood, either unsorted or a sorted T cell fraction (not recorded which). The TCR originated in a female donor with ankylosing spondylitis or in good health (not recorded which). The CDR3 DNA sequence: TGTGCCAGCAGCGCCTCTAGGGTGGATACGCAGTATTTT. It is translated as CASSASRVDTQYF.